Listed below are T cell receptor beta chains from one sample, sequenced in a study of blood T cell repertoires in COVID-19. Produced via immunoSEQ multiplex PCR; TCRdb's table is partial and in-frame only. The sample holds around 250,000 clones; roughly 88% are singletons and the top ten take more than 2%. The sequenced sample was PBMCs or T cells enriched from blood (not recorded which). The source is a woman between 50 and 59 years old who had recovered from COVID-19. Each CDR3 is given with its conserved first and last residue. D genes are given only for firm matches. A clone size is listed for some rows: how often the clone was seen (once, few, many), or a class if it is expanded.

J gene	V gene	D gene	clone size	CDR3 length	CDR3 DNA	CDR3 protein
TRBJ2-5	TRBV7-2	.	.	14	TGTGCCAGCAGCCGCACTGGTTTACAAGAGACCCAGTACTTC	CASSRTGLQETQYF
TRBJ1-1	TRBV7-9	TRBD1	.	12	TGTGCCAGCAGCATCGGACAGGTTGAAGCTTTCTTT	CASSIGQVEAFF
TRBJ2-3	TRBV4-1	.	.	17	TGCGCCAGCAGCAGGGTGGGGTCGGGGACTGCCACAGATACGCAGTATTTT	CASSRVGSGTATDTQYF
TRBJ1-2	TRBV4-2	.	.	13	TGTGCCAGCAGCCAAGAAGAGGGGGAGGGCTACACCTTC	CASSQEEGEGYTF
TRBJ1-1	TRBV7-9	.	.	12	TGTGCCAGCAGCCGCACGGGGTTTGAAGCTTTCTTT	CASSRTGFEAFF
TRBJ1-5	TRBV7-9	TRBD1	.	16	TGTGCCAGCAGCTTAGGATCAGGGGGGAACAATCAGCCCCAGCATTTT	CASSLGSGGNNQPQHF
TRBJ2-3	TRBV28	TRBD2	once	13	TGTGCCAGCAGTGGTAGCGGGGTCGGTACGCAGTATTTT	CASSGSGVGTQYF
TRBJ1-2	TRBV28	.	.	13	TGTGCCAGCAGTTTTGGGCAGCACTATGGCTACACCTTC	CASSFGQHYGYTF
TRBJ2-3	TRBV7-9	.	.	16	TGTGCCAGCAGCTTAGGGAGGGCCACTTCTACAGATACGCAGTATTTT	CASSLGRATSTDTQYF
TRBJ1-3	TRBV11-3	TRBD1	.	16	TGTGCCAGCAGCTCTACAGGGGGTTATCGTGGAAACACCATATATTTT	CASSSTGGYRGNTIYF
TRBJ2-3	TRBV7-2	TRBD1	.	16	TGTGCCAGCAGCTCCCGGAGGGCAGGGGGCGCAGATACGCAGTATTTT	CASSSRRAGGADTQYF
TRBJ1-2	TRBV9	TRBD1	many	17	TGTGCCAGCAGCCCCCGGGACAGGGCCACGATTCACTATGGCTACACCTTC	CASSPRDRATIHYGYTF
TRBJ1-1	TRBV29-1	.	few	13	TGCAGCGTTGCCAGGGCAGGGAACGCCGAAGCTTTCTTT	CSVARAGNAEAFF
TRBJ1-2	TRBV18	.	.	13	TGTGCCAGCTCACCAACTCAGGGCTATGGCTACACCTTC	CASSPTQGYGYTF
TRBJ1-3	TRBV7-2	TRBD1	.	14	TGTGCCAGCAAGGGGGCCTTCTCTGGAAACACCATATATTTT	CASKGAFSGNTIYF
TRBJ1-6	TRBV11-2	TRBD1	.	15	TGTGCCAGCAGCACTAACAGGGGAAGGGGTTCACCCCTCCACTTT	CASSTNRGRGSPLHF
TRBJ2-1	TRBV30	TRBD2	.	16	TGTGCCTGGAGGGAGATAGCGGGAGGGTCCTACAATGAGCAGTTCTTC	CAWREIAGGSYNEQFF
TRBJ1-4	TRBV6-5	TRBD1	.	14	TGTGCCAGCAGTCGGGACAGCCGGGTGGGAAAACTGTTTTTT	CASSRDSRVGKLFF
TRBJ2-7	TRBV18	TRBD1	.	15	TGTGCCAGCTCACCAGAACAGGGGCCTTTTGTCGAGCAGTACTTC	CASSPEQGPFVEQYF
TRBJ2-7	TRBV4-2	TRBD2	.	13	TGTGCCAGTACCGGGACTAGTATCTACGAGCAGTACTTC	CASTGTSIYEQYF
TRBJ2-1	TRBV9	TRBD2	.	15	TGTGCCAGCAGCCAGGGACTAGCGAGCAACAATGAGCAGTTCTTC	CASSQGLASNNEQFF
TRBJ2-1	TRBV9	TRBD2	.	17	TGTGCCAGCAGCGCGGCCGTGGAACTAGCGGCATACAATGAGCAGTTCTTC	CASSAAVELAAYNEQFF
TRBJ2-7	TRBV5-1	.	.	14	TGCGCCAGCAGCTTGGGGCGGGGCCCCTACGAGCAGTACTTC	CASSLGRGPYEQYF